A single TCR beta chain is shown here with its context. The entry originates in a study of beta chain features in type 1 diabetes. Every bit of the isolated RNA underwent reverse transcription, so sequencing read expressed TCRB transcripts. This table comes from immunoSEQ multiplex PCR, and its TCRdb copy is limited to in-frame clones, with some not included. The data hold about 320,000 clones, with about 14% observed a single time. This CDR3 has 14 amino acids. Trimming left V 7 bases short and J 4 bases short, with 16 bases between. Per the germline V gene, CDR1 is LNHDA and CDR2 is SQIVND (reference sequence).

The TCR sequence derives from a man aged 25 to 40 in good health. The sequencing sample was made of central memory CD4+ T cells from blood. The genes are TRBV19 and TRBJ1-1, with D possibly TRBD1 on 6 matching bases. The CDR3 nucleotides are TGTGCCAGTACCAGGACAGCCTTGGGCACTGAAGCTTTCTTT. Translated, it gives CASTRTALGTEAFF.